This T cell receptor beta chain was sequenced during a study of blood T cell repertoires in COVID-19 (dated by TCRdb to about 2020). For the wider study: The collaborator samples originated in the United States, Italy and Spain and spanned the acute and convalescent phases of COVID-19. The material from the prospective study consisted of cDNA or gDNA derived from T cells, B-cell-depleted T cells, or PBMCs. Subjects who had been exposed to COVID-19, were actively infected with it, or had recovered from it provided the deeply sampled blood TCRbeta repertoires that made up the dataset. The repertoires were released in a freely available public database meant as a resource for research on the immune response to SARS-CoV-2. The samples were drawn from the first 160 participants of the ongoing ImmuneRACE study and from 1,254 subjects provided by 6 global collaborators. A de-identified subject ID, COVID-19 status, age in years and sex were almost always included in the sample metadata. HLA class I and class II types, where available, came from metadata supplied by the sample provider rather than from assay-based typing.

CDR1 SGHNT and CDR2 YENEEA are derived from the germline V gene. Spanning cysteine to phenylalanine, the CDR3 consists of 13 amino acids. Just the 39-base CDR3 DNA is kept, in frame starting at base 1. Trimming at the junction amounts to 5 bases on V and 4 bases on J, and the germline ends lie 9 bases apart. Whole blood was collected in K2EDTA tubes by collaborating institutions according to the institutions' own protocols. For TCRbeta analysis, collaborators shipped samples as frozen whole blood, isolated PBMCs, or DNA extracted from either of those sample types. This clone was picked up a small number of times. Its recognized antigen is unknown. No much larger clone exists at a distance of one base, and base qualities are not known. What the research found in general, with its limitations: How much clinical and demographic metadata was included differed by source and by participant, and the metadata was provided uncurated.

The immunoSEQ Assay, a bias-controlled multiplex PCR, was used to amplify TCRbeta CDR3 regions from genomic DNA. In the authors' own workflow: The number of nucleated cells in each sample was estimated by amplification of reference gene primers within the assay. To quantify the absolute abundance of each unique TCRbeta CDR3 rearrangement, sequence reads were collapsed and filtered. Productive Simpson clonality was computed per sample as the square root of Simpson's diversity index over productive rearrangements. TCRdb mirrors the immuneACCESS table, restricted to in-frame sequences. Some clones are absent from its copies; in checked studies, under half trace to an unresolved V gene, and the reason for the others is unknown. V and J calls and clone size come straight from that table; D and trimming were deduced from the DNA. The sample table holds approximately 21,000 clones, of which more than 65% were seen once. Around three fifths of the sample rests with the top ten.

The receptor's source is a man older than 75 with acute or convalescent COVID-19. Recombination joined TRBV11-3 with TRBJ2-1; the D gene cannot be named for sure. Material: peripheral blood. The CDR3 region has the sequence CASSPGMYNEQFF. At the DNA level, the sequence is TGTGCCAGCAGCCCAGGCATGTACAATGAGCAGTTCTTC.